Following are 25 T cell receptor beta chains from one sample sequenced in a study of blood T cell repertoires in COVID-19. Some clones are missing from TCRdb's copy, which holds only in-frame ones; the method was immunoSEQ multiplex PCR. Of about 150,000 clones in the sample, roughly nine tenths were seen once. The specimen sequenced was peripheral blood. The receptors here all came from a woman in her 70s with acute or convalescent COVID-19.

The chain has TRBV24-1 and TRBJ2-5; possible D gene TRBD1, 5 bases. The V and J ends lost 4 bases and 5 bases respectively, with 19 bases between them. The germline CDR1 and CDR2 sequences are KGHDR and SFDVKD. The length of the CDR3 is 16 residues. The CDR3 loop is CATSDPDGRGKETQYF. CDR3 coding DNA: TGTGCCACCAGTGACCCAGACGGAAGGGGTAAGGAGACCCAGTACTTC.

This chain links TRBV19 with TRBJ2-1; 10 bases are shared with TRBD2. The V gene's germline CDR1 is LNHDA and CDR2 SQIVND (reference sequence). The CDR3 has 17 residues. V was clipped by 4 bases and J by 8 bases; unmatched bases: 14. Here the CDR3 DNA reads TGTGCCAGTAGTAGGACCGCTAGCGGGAGAGCGGGCGATGAGCAGTTCTTC. Translation: CASSRTASGRAGDEQFF.

V is TRBV18 and J is TRBJ1-2, with 7 bases matching TRBD1. After removal of 0 bases from V and 4 bases from J, the junction contained 2 bases not matched to a gene. The CDR3 totals 14 residues. CDR1 and CDR2 from the germline V gene are KGHSH and LQKENI. The DNA of the CDR3 is TGTGCCAGCTCACCACCTGGGACAGCCTATGGCTACACCTTC. This gives the protein CASSPPGTAYGYTF.

The gene calls are TRBV11-2 and TRBJ2-3; perhaps TRBD2 as D (5 bases). V lost 4 bases and J 5 bases, leaving 16 bases between the germline ends. Germline assignment: CDR1 SGHAT and CDR2 FQNNGV. This CDR3 is 15 amino acids long. CDR3 in amino acids: CASSSEGYALDTQYF. DNA of the CDR3: TGTGCCAGCAGCTCCGAGGGCTATGCTTTAGATACGCAGTATTTT.

This rearrangement joins TRBV25-1 to TRBJ1-4; 7 positions agree with TRBD1. The CDR3 extends over 15 amino acids. Germline values: CDR1 MGHDK, CDR2 SYGVNS. V lost 3 bases to trimming and J lost 7 bases; unmatched junction nucleotides: 8. DNA for the CDR3: TGTGCCAGCAGTGAGGGAAGGGGGCAGATTGAAAAACTGTTTTTT. Translation gives CASSEGRGQIEKLFF.

This chain connects TRBV18 to TRBJ2-5, with 10 positions matching TRBD2. J lost 3 bases, V lost 2 bases, and 12 bases had no gene match. CDR1 and CDR2 from the germline V gene are KGHSH and LQKENI. The CDR3 runs 18 residues. The CDR3 loop is CASSPSLAGEGREETQYF. The CDR3 DNA is TGTGCCAGCTCACCAAGCCTAGCGGGAGAAGGGCGTGAAGAGACCCAGTACTTC.

This clone has only a few counts. The rearrangement uses TRBV7-2 and TRBJ1-1, with D uncertain. This CDR3 region has 15 residues. Trimming stripped 4 bases from V and 5 bases from J, with 17 bases between. Germline V CDR1 and CDR2: SGHTA, FQGNSA. The CDR3 coding sequence is TGTGCCAGCAGCTCCTGGGCGCGGGGATTGACTGAAGCTTTCTTT. Translating gives CASSSWARGLTEAFF.

The chain couples TRBV27 to TRBJ2-7, with D maybe TRBD1 (6 bases). The germline V gene encodes CDR1 MNHEY and CDR2 SMNVEV (reference sequence). The CDR3 is made up of 15 amino acids. V was shortened by 5 bases and J by 1 base, with 15 bases between the two germline ends. The CDR3 loop reads CASSPRQVPSYEQYF. For the CDR3, the DNA is TGTGCCAGCAGTCCCAGACAGGTCCCGTCCTACGAGCAGTACTTC.

V usage is TRBV19 and J usage is TRBJ2-7; 7 nucleotides align to TRBD1. The CDR3 sequence is 15 residues long. V gave up 4 bases and J gave up 2 bases; unmatched junction bases: 8. Germline V gives CDR1 LNHDA, CDR2 SQIVND (reference sequence). This CDR3 is CASSNSGRGTYEQYF. The CDR3 nucleotides read TGTGCCAGTAGTAACTCGGGCAGGGGGACCTACGAGCAGTACTTC.

The rearrangement uses TRBV7-9 and TRBJ1-4; D is perhaps TRBD1 (6 bases). The ends were cut back, 4 bases at V and 3 bases at J, with 15 bases in the middle. CDR1 and CDR2 from the germline V gene are SEHNR and FQNEAQ (reference sequence). The CDR3 spans 16 residues. CDR3 nucleotide sequence: TGTGCCAGCAGCTCCGTTACAGGGATGGCTAATGAAAAACTGTTTTTT. Residues: CASSSVTGMANEKLFF.

The chain couples TRBV9 to TRBJ2-2; D not resolved. This CDR3 is 15 amino acids long. The ends were cut back, 1 base at V and 1 base at J, with 8 bases in the middle. The germline V gene encodes CDR1 SGDLS and CDR2 YYNGEE. The CDR3 sequence is CASSVIPENTGELFF. DNA of the CDR3: TGTGCCAGCAGCGTAATCCCAGAGAACACCGGGGAGCTGTTTTTT.

V is TRBV7-2 and J is TRBJ1-2; D remains ambiguous. The CDR3 runs to 13 residues. Germline values: CDR1 SGHTA, CDR2 FQGNSA. Trimming took 1 base from V and 4 from J, leaving 7 bases between them. Here the CDR3 reads CASSLERVYGYTF. CDR3 nucleotide sequence: TGTGCCAGCAGCTTAGAGCGGGTCTATGGCTACACCTTC. The variable domain in full, completed from reference TRBV7-2 and TRBJ1-2, reads GAGVSQSPSNKVTEKGKDVELRCDPISGHTALYWYRQSLGQGLEFLIYFQGNSAPDKSGLPSDRFSAERTGGSVSTLTIQRTQQEDSAVYLCASSLERVYGYTFGSGTRLTVV.

This chain links TRBV19 with TRBJ1-2; 9 bases are a match to TRBD1. The CDR3 sequence is 16 residues long. The germline V gene encodes CDR1 LNHDA and CDR2 SQIVND (reference sequence). J gave up 3 bases and V 3 bases, and 8 bases lay outside the gene matches. CDR3 nucleotides: TGTGCCAGTAGTATTGTGACCGGGACAGGGCACTATGGCTACACCTTC. It is translated as CASSIVTGTGHYGYTF.

The J gene is TRBJ2-7, the V gene TRBV7-9; no clear D gene. In germline, CDR1 is SEHNR, CDR2 FQNEAQ (reference sequence). CDR3 length equals 15 residues. V gave up 2 bases and J gave up 2 bases, with 13 bases separating them. CDR3 loop: CASSLTEVVTYEQYF. CDR3 DNA sequence: TGTGCCAGCAGCTTAACTGAGGTAGTAACCTACGAGCAGTACTTC. The whole variable domain, remainder taken from reference TRBV7-9 and TRBJ2-7, is DTGVSQNPRHKITKRGQNVTFRCDPISEHNRLYWYRQTLGQGPEFLTYFQNEAQLEKSRLLSDRFSAERPKGSFSTLEIQRTEQGDSAMYLCASSLTEVVTYEQYFGPGTRLTVT.

In its sample, this clone was seen once. This chain joins TRBV6-6 and TRBJ2-7; TRBD1 agrees at 8 bases. The germline V gene has CDR1 MNHNY and CDR2 SVGAGI (reference sequence). Trimming took 0 bases from V and 7 from J; bases not matched to a gene: 8. The length of the CDR3 is 15 residues. CDR3: CASSYSRGQGQEQYF. The CDR3 nucleotides are TGTGCCAGCAGTTACTCTCGTGGACAGGGACAAGAGCAGTACTTC.

This chain joins TRBV7-2 and TRBJ1-2, with D perhaps TRBD1 (5 bases). The CDR3 has 15 amino acids. V was trimmed by 4 bases and J by 4 bases, leaving 16 bases between them. Germline V CDR1 and CDR2: SGHTA, FQGNSA. The CDR3 spells CASSSHFTGLYGYTF. Here the CDR3 DNA reads TGTGCCAGCAGCTCCCATTTCACAGGCCTCTATGGCTACACCTTC.

The chain carries TRBV2 and TRBJ2-7; the D is unclear. This CDR3 spans 13 amino acids. From germline, CDR1 is SNHLY and CDR2 FYNNEI. The V and J ends lost 8 bases and 6 bases respectively, with 17 bases between them. The CDR3: CASERELESEQYF. The CDR3 nucleotides are TGTGCCAGCGAAAGAGAGCTGGAGAGCGAGCAGTACTTC. Full variable domain (remainder filled in from reference TRBV2 and TRBJ2-7): EPEVTQTPSHQVTQMGQEVILRCVPISNHLYFYWYRQILGQKVEFLVSFYNNEISEKSEIFDDQFSVERPDGSNFTLKIRSTKLEDSAMYFCASERELESEQYFGPGTRLTVT.

The genes are TRBV2 and TRBJ1-5, with 7 bases aligning to TRBD1. The CDR3 runs 16 residues. V lost 6 bases, J lost 0 bases, and 8 bases stayed unmatched. Germline loops: CDR1 SNHLY, CDR2 FYNNEI. CDR3 region: CASSFDRVFSNQPQHF. The CDR3 DNA reads TGTGCCAGCAGCTTCGACAGGGTTTTTAGCAATCAGCCCCAGCATTTT.

The chain employs TRBV6-4 and TRBJ2-2; D is unclear. Germline CDR1 and CDR2: MRHNA and SNTAGT. Between the trimmed V and J ends, which lost 6 bases and 0 bases, there was a span of 8 bases. CDR3 length: 14 amino acids. The chain's CDR3 is CASRAYTNTGELFF. CDR3 coding DNA: TGTGCCAGCAGAGCCTATACGAACACCGGGGAGCTGTTTTTT.

A single count supports this clone. The V and J genes are TRBV28 and TRBJ1-5; 7 positions agree with TRBD1. The CDR3 runs to 16 residues. The V and J ends lost 6 bases and 9 bases, in that order; junction bases with no gene match: 17. Germline V lookup: CDR1 MDHEN, CDR2 SYDVKM. CDR3 in amino acids: CASRSTVQGTNSPQHF. The CDR3 DNA reads as TGTGCCAGCAGAAGCACAGTACAGGGGACCAATTCGCCCCAGCATTTT.

The chain uses TRBV18 and TRBJ1-5; D remains ambiguous. This CDR3 is 13 amino acids long. V shed 5 bases and J shed 4 bases, with 9 bases lying between them. Germline V gene lookup returns CDR1 KGHSH and CDR2 LQKENI. CDR3 DNA: TGTGCCAGCTCAACGGGGAGGAATCAGCCCCAGCATTTT. As protein: CASSTGRNQPQHF. The full variable domain, with the rest looked up from reference TRBV18 and TRBJ1-5, is NAGVMQNPRHLVRRRGQEARLRCSPMKGHSHVYWYRQLPEEGLKFMVYLQKENIIDESGMPKERFSAEFPKEGPSILRIQQVVRGDSAAYFCASSTGRNQPQHFGDGTRLSIL.

V and J are TRBV6-2 or TRBV6-3 and TRBJ1-5; TRBD1 is a possible D gene (6 bases). Trimming pared 6 bases from V and 6 bases from J, leaving 21 bases between. The CDR3 length is 16 residues. Germline V gene lookup returns CDR1 MNHEY and CDR2 SVGEGT. The CDR3 DNA is TGTGCCAGCAGCACTCCTTTTGGGGGGGGGCGTCAGCCCCAGCATTTT. Protein: CASSTPFGGGRQPQHF.

The rearrangement uses TRBV7-2 and TRBJ2-7; 9 bases match TRBD1. Germline CDR1 reads SGHTA; CDR2 reads FQGNSA. V was clipped by 7 bases and J by 3 bases; unmatched bases: 10. This CDR3 comprises 15 residues. The CDR3 is CASKPETGGSYEQYF. For the CDR3, the DNA is TGTGCCAGCAAACCAGAAACAGGGGGCAGCTACGAGCAGTACTTC.

The V call is TRBV7-2, the J call TRBJ2-2, with D perhaps matching TRBD2 (6 bases). Trimming removed 5 bases at V and 4 bases at J, with 14 bases between. CDR3 length: 15 amino acids. Germline values: CDR1 SGHTA, CDR2 FQGNSA. The CDR3 loop reads CASSPMGGSTGELFF. Written as DNA, the CDR3 is TGTGCCAGCAGCCCGATGGGGGGATCCACCGGGGAGCTGTTTTTT.

This clone was detected only once. The chain joins TRBV10-3 to TRBJ1-2; the match to TRBD1 covers 7 bases. CDR3 length: 14 residues. Losses at the gene ends were 5 bases for V and 3 bases for J; bases not matched to a gene: 6. The germline gives CDR1 ENHRY, CDR2 SYGVKD. The CDR3 nucleotides are TGTGCCATCAGTACAGGGGAGGCCTACTATGGCTACACCTTC. Protein: CAISTGEAYYGYTF.